This T cell receptor beta chain derives from a study of blood T cell repertoires in COVID-19. Methods used by the authors: Researchers report that nucleated cell counts were estimated from reference gene primer amplification. Repertoires were generated with immunoSEQ multiplex PCR, while TCRdb's copy carries only in-frame clones and drops some. V and J calls and clone size follow that table, whereas D and trimming were derived from the DNA. Here the sample spans some 19,000 clones, 70% to 90% being singletons. This CDR3 spans 16 amino acids. Germline CDR1 reads SGDLS; CDR2 reads YYNGEE. The V segment lost 2 bases and the J segment 2 bases; nucleotides outside the gene matches: 6.

This TCR derives from a man aged 80 or over with acute or convalescent COVID-19. This chain connects TRBV9 to TRBJ1-1; the match to TRBD1 covers 10 bases. The sample comprised peripheral blood. The CDR3 is CASSVETGGFNTEAFF. DNA of the CDR3: TGTGCCAGCAGCGTGGAGACAGGGGGCTTTAACACTGAAGCTTTCTTT.